These T cell receptor beta chains were read from a single sample in a study of blood T cell repertoires in COVID-19. Using immunoSEQ multiplex PCR, the repertoire was profiled, and TCRdb retains in-frame clones only, with some absent. The sample includes roughly 93,000 clones, 87% of them seen just once. Sequenced input: peripheral blood. All receptors come from a human donor in a cohort sampled during active COVID-19. The CDR3 runs from the conserved cysteine through the conserved F or W. The order of the fields is CDR3 DNA, CDR3 protein, clone size, D gene, J gene, V gene. D genes are given only for firm matches. Only part of the rows carry a size: once, few, many, or a class if the clone is expanded.

TGTGCCAGCAGCTCCGGGACTAGCGGGAGTCTTGGATCCTACGAGCAGTACTTC CASSSGTSGSLGSYEQYF NA TRBD2 TRBJ2-7 TRBV7-9
TGTGCCAGTAGTCGACAGGGGGCCAACGAGCAGTACTTC CASSRQGANEQYF NA TRBD1 TRBJ2-7 TRBV19
TGTGCCAGCAGCCCAGAGACAGCAACCACTGAAGCTTTCTTT CASSPETATTEAFF NA NA TRBJ1-1 TRBV9
TGTGCCAGCTCGCCGCAGCAGGGGTATAGCAATCAGCCCCAGCATTTT CASSPQQGYSNQPQHF NA NA TRBJ1-5 TRBV18
TGTGCCAGCAGATTCGGGACTAGCGGCTACAATGAGCAGTTCTTC CASRFGTSGYNEQFF once TRBD2 TRBJ2-1 TRBV27
TGTGCCAGCAGCTACAAGAGAGGAAACACCATATATTTT CASSYKRGNTIYF NA NA TRBJ1-3 TRBV6-5
TGCGCCAGCAGTGAAGGACTAGCGGGAGGGCCGGAGCAGTTCTTC CASSEGLAGGPEQFF NA TRBD2 TRBJ2-1 TRBV10-2
TGTGCCAGCAGTCGAGTTGAGGGTCACTATGGCTACACCTTC CASSRVEGHYGYTF NA NA TRBJ1-2 TRBV27
TGTGCCAGCAGCCTAACAGGGAGCTCCTACGAGCAGTACTTC CASSLTGSSYEQYF NA NA TRBJ2-7 TRBV7-9
TGTGCCAGCAATGGAGCCAGGGCTAGGGAGACCCAGTACTTC CASNGARARETQYF NA NA TRBJ2-5 TRBV28
TGTGCCAGCAGTTTATCCGGGACTCGCAGGAATGAGCAGTTCTTC CASSLSGTRRNEQFF NA NA TRBJ2-1 TRBV28
TGTGCCAGCAGCTTTAGCGGGAGTCAAGAGACCCAGTACTTC CASSFSGSQETQYF NA TRBD2 TRBJ2-5 TRBV7-3
TGTGCCAGCAGCTCGCGACTAGCCTCGTCAGAAGAGACCCAGTACTTC CASSSRLASSEETQYF NA TRBD2 TRBJ2-5 TRBV5-4
TGTGCCAGCAGTCAAAATAGGGGCGAGCAGTACTTC CASSQNRGEQYF NA NA TRBJ2-7 TRBV6-5
TGTGCCAGTAGTACTGACAGGGGGATCGACACTGAAGCTTTCTTT CASSTDRGIDTEAFF once TRBD1 TRBJ1-1 TRBV19
TGTGCCTGGAGTGTACAGGTAGCGGGAGGGGCTGAGCAGTTCTTC CAWSVQVAGGAEQFF once TRBD2 TRBJ2-1 TRBV30
TGTGCCAGCTCACCTCTCCGGACAGTAACTAATGAAAAACTGTTTTTT CASSPLRTVTNEKLFF NA NA TRBJ1-4 TRBV18
TGTGCCAGCAGCTTTGGGGACACCACCTTCGCGAAAGGCTACACCTTC CASSFGDTTFAKGYTF NA NA TRBJ1-2 TRBV7-3
TGCGCCAGCAGCTTTGGGACAGGGTACAATGAGCAGTTCTTC CASSFGTGYNEQFF NA TRBD1 TRBJ2-1 TRBV5-1
TGTGCCAGCAGCTTAGAGGGAGCGGTCAATGAAGAGCAGTACTTC CASSLEGAVNEEQYF NA NA TRBJ2-7 TRBV7-9
TGCAGCGTTGACGGGAACGGGAGATTTGATACGCAGTATTTT CSVDGNGRFDTQYF once NA TRBJ2-3 TRBV29-1
TGTGCCAGCAGTTTAGCGGGGGGCTACGAGCAGTACTTC CASSLAGGYEQYF NA NA TRBJ2-7 TRBV12-3/TRBV12-4
TGTGCCAGCAGCCAAGTGGAGGGAGGGACTGAAGCTTTCTTT CASSQVEGGTEAFF NA NA TRBJ1-1 TRBV4-2
TGTGCCAGCAGCTACGCGGGAGCGTCCTACGAGCAGTACTTC CASSYAGASYEQYF NA TRBD2 TRBJ2-7 TRBV5-5
TGCGCCAGCAGCTTGCAGGAGACCCAGTACTTC CASSLQETQYF NA NA TRBJ2-5 TRBV5-1
TGTGCCAGCTCACCCGGACAGGGGAACACCCAGTACTTC CASSPGQGNTQYF NA TRBD1 TRBJ2-5 TRBV18
TGTGCCAGCAGCGTAACTGGGACTAGCGATGGAGATACGCAGTATTTT CASSVTGTSDGDTQYF once TRBD2 TRBJ2-3 TRBV9
TGTGCCAGCAGCTCGCTCGGTTCAACAGATACGCAGTATTTT CASSSLGSTDTQYF NA NA TRBJ2-3 TRBV11-2
TGTGCCAGCAGCCCTTTCTTCCAGGGGAATGAGCAGTTCTTC CASSPFFQGNEQFF NA NA TRBJ2-1 TRBV11-2
TGCGCCAGCAGCTTGACTAGCGGGAGAATCGAGCAGTACTTC CASSLTSGRIEQYF few TRBD2 TRBJ2-7 TRBV5-1
TGTGCTAGTGGTCCAGGAGGGGCCCCTGAAGCTTTCTTT CASGPGGAPEAFF NA NA TRBJ1-1 TRBV12-5
TGTGCCTCATCTCTAGGGGGCACAGATACGCAGTATTTT CASSLGGTDTQYF NA NA TRBJ2-3 TRBV24-1
TGTGCCAGCAAGTCCTTGAGGAAAGGCTACACCTTC CASKSLRKGYTF NA NA TRBJ1-2 TRBV7-2
TGTGCCACCAGCAGAGGAACAGGGAACTCCTACAATGAGCAGTTCTTC CATSRGTGNSYNEQFF once NA TRBJ2-1 TRBV15
TGTGCCACCAGCGGCGGCCAGAACAGGGGTATGGAAGAGACCCAGTACTTC CATSGGQNRGMEETQYF NA TRBD1 TRBJ2-5 TRBV24-1
TGTGCCAGCTCCACTAGCGGAACAAGCACAGATACGCAGTATTTT CASSTSGTSTDTQYF NA TRBD2 TRBJ2-3 TRBV6-6
TGTGCCACCAGCAGCCTGGTCCCCTTAGCGGGAGAGGGGTACAATGAGCAGTTCTTC CATSSLVPLAGEGYNEQFF NA TRBD2 TRBJ2-1 TRBV15
TGTGCCAGCAGCCGGGACTTAGCCAAAAACATTCAGTACTTC CASSRDLAKNIQYF NA NA TRBJ2-4 TRBV21-1
TGTGCCAGCAGCCTCTTAGCGGGGCTCTCCTACGAGCAGTACTTC CASSLLAGLSYEQYF few TRBD2 TRBJ2-7 TRBV3-1/TRBV3-2
TGTGCCAGCAGCGTAGTAGGGGGTCTCCAAGAGACCCAGTACTTC CASSVVGGLQETQYF NA NA TRBJ2-5 TRBV9
TGTGCCAGCAGCTCTCCGCCCCTCCGCGGCGCAGATACGCAGTATTTT CASSSPPLRGADTQYF NA NA TRBJ2-3 TRBV7-8
TGTGCCATTAGGACAGAGATCTCTAATCAGCCCCAGCATTTT CAIRTEISNQPQHF few NA TRBJ1-5 TRBV21-1
TGTGCCAGCATCGGGGCAGGGGGCTTGGCTAATGAAAAACTGTTTTTT CASIGAGGLANEKLFF NA TRBD1 TRBJ1-4 TRBV28
TGTGCCAGCTCGTCTCAGGGGGCAGGGAAGAGCAATCAGCCCCAGCATTTT CASSSQGAGKSNQPQHF NA TRBD1 TRBJ1-5 TRBV18
TGTGCCAGTAGATCGGGACAGTTAGAGACCCAGTACTTC CASRSGQLETQYF NA TRBD1 TRBJ2-5 TRBV3-1/TRBV3-2
TGTGCCAGCAGTAAGTCCAGGGGGTCTGAAAAACTGTTTTTT CASSKSRGSEKLFF NA TRBD1 TRBJ1-4 TRBV27
TGTGCCAGCAGCTACTTAGCGGGAGGGCCAGGCGGGGAGCTGTTTTTT CASSYLAGGPGGELFF NA TRBD2 TRBJ2-2 TRBV7-9
TGTGCCAGCTCAGGGAGACAGGCCTTATTTCGGACTAGCACAGATACGCAGTATTTT CASSGRQALFRTSTDTQYF NA NA TRBJ2-3 TRBV5-8